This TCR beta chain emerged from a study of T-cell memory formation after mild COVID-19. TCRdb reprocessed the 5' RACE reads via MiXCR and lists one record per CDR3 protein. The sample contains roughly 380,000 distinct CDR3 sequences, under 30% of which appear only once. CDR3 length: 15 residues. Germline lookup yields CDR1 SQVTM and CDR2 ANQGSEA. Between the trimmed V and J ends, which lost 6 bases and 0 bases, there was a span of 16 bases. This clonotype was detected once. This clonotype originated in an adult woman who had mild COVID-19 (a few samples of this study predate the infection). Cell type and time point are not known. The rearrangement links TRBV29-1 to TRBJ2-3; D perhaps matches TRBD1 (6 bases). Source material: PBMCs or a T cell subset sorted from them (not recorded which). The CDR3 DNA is TGCAGCGTCATGCCCCCGGGACACAGCACAGATACGCAGTATTTT. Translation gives CSVMPPGHSTDTQYF.